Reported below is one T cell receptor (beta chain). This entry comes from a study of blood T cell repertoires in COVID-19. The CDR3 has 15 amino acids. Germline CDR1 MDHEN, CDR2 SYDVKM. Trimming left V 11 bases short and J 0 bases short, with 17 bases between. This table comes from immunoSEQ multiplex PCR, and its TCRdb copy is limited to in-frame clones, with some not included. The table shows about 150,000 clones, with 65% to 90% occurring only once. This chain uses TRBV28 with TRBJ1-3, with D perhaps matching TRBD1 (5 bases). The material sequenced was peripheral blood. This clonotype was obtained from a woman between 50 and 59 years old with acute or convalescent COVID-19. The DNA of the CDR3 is TGTGCCGGGGCCTCCTTTACCCGCTCTGGAAACACCATATATTTT. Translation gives CAGASFTRSGNTIYF.